The clone carrying this T cell receptor (beta chain) was seen just once. In the original workflow: Amplifying reference gene primers gave estimates of nucleated cell counts. Here immunoSEQ multiplex PCR was the method, and the copy in TCRdb shows in-frame clones only, minus some. D and trimming were read from the DNA, whereas the V and J calls and clone size are those reported in that table. The data contain about 70,000 clones, approximately 83% of them singletons. Germline CDR1 MNHEY, CDR2 SMNVEV (reference sequence). Trimming removed 1 base from V and 4 bases from J, with 22 bases in between. This CDR3 spans 18 amino acids. This sample was taken from a study of blood T cell repertoires in COVID-19. Study-wide context: Acute and convalescent COVID-19 specimens originated in the United States, Italy and Spain. T cells, B-cell-depleted T cells, or PBMCs provided the cDNA or gDNA that served as material.

The origin of this receptor is a human donor in a cohort sampled during active COVID-19. The chain is built from TRBV27 and TRBJ2-5, with D maybe TRBD1 (5 bases). Sequenced: peripheral blood. The CDR3 sequence is CASSLCPTSSWQGETQYF. Here the CDR3 DNA reads TGTGCCAGCAGTTTATGCCCGACCTCCTCCTGGCAGGGAGAGACCCAGTACTTC.